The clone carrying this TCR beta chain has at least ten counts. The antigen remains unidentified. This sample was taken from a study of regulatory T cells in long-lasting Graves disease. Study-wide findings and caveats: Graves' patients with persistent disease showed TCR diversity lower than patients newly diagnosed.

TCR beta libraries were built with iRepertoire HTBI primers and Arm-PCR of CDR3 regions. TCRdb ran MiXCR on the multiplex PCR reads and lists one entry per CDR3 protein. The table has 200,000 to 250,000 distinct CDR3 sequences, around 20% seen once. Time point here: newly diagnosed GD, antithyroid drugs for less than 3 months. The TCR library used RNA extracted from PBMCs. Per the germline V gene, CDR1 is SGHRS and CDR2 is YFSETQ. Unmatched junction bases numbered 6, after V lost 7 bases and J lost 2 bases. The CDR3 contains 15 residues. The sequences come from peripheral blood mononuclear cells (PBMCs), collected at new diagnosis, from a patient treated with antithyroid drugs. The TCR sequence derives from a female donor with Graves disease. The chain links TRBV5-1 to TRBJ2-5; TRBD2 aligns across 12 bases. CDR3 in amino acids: CASQTSGSLQETQYF. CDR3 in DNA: TGCGCCAGCCAGACTAGCGGGAGCCTGCAAGAGACCCAGTACTTC.